This paragraph covers one T cell receptor (beta chain) sequence. Antigen specificity is unknown. Genes here carry mouse names. The CDR3 extends 1 residue past the end of the read, so its final part is completed from the germline J gene. These data originate in a study of tissue T cells after allogeneic stem cell transplantation. Study outcomes and limitations: Motif-based clustering found tissue-specific repertoire signatures shared across patients, though few clones were shared.

Noted time point: mouse harvest day 7 after allogeneic transplant. Tail vein injection delivered 10^7 T-cell-depleted bone marrow cells and 10^6 splenic CD5+ T cells. The V gene lost 1 base and the J gene lost 5 bases, with 7 bases spanning the gap. This CDR3 region has 13 residues. Germline V lookup: CDR1 SGHND, CDR2 FRSKSL. The assay was immunoSEQ multiplex PCR, and TCRdb's table has in-frame clones only and misses some. The profile covers roughly 6,600 clones, with approximately 51% appearing a single time and roughly 8.2% taken by the ten largest. The sample was lymph node tissue. The clonotype originates from a female BALB/c mouse given C57BL/6 T cells with graft-versus-host disease after an allogeneic hematopoietic cell transplant. This rearrangement joins TRBV15 to TRBJ2-4; D possibly matches TRBD1 or TRBD2 (6 bases each). The sequenced CDR3 bases are TGTGCCAGCAGTTTAGGGGGGCCAAACACCTTGTAC. Protein: CASSLGGPNTLY. The CDR3 in its entirety is CASSLGGPNTLYF.